The sequence of this TCR beta chain was determined in a study of shared clonotypes between healthy human individuals (dated by TCRdb to 2020 to 2021). General notes on the study: A couple of women and a few men aged 18 to 49 years were included in the cohort. For each donor, CD4 naive and CD4 memory were each given three plates, CD8 naive was given two plates, and CD8 memory was given one plate. To estimate repertoire size and how much clonotypes are shared between individuals, the study performed deep sequencing of blood TCR repertoires from five healthy adults. To increase sequencing depth and limit assay-specific biases, TCR repertoire library preparation and sequencing were carried out by different laboratories using diverse techniques. Per donor, leukapheresis produced somewhere between about 0.94 and 8.9 billion PBMCs.

Its CDR3 holds 10 amino acids, cysteine through phenylalanine. Just the 30-base CDR3 DNA is kept, in frame starting at base 1. Trimming at the junction amounts to 2 bases on V and 12 bases on J, and the germline ends lie 8 bases apart. The germline V gene (reference sequence) sets CDR1 to DFQATT and CDR2 to SNEGSKA. This clone came up a few times. There is no known antigen for this receptor. Base qualities are missing; no much larger clone stands one base away. The donors were healthy, HIV-negative adults who had no recently reported acute infections or vaccinations. Every donor was a Caucasian adult living in Nashville, Tennessee, USA. CD4+ T cells were enriched through magnetic negative selection, after which naive cells were positively selected on CD45RA and the remaining negative fraction served as the memory subset. Blood was collected by leukapheresis, and PBMCs were isolated by Ficoll-Histopaque density gradient centrifugation and then cryopreserved in liquid nitrogen vapor phase. Purity and quantity of every magnetically sorted T cell population were checked by analytical flow cytometry. Genomic DNA was isolated from each sorted fraction and quantified by UV absorbance on a Nanodrop 2000c.

Broad study findings and their caveats: Based on pairwise subsampling, the degree of clonotype sharing among donors was expected to be affected by sequencing depth. Naive subsets generally had larger estimated clonotype richness than memory subsets. Compared with non-shared clonotypes, clonotypes shared by all four sorted-subset donors had higher generation probabilities. Because the study included a small number of donors, the genetic and exposure-history diversity represented was limited. Even with the large sequencing depth, rarefaction of the sorted-subset datasets indicated that sequencing was incomplete. About 5% of naive CD4, 3% to 4% of naive CD8, approximately 2% of memory CD4, and 0.4% of memory CD8 clonotypes were shared across several donors. Sampling was limited to blood, and TCR repertoires in tissue likely differ from TCR repertoires in blood.

TCR CDR3 regions were amplified from genomic DNA by multiplex PCR using the deep immunoSEQ assay. Extracted genomic DNA from each cell subset was spread evenly across all wells of several immunoSEQ 96-well plates, with each plate serving as a replicate. Each replicate PCR for sorted subsets received roughly 0.2 ug genomic DNA, equal to roughly 30,000 T cell genomes. Purified libraries were quantified with a Qubit 3.0 fluorometer, sized on a Bioanalyzer 2100, and re-quantified with the KAPA Library Quantification kit. A separate single-read 150-cycle Illumina NextSeq 550 flow cell was used to sequence each immunoSEQ 96-well plate. On the study's bioinformatics: Because the immunoSEQ output included only junctional sequences and no quality scores, the filtering could not be the same as the filtering used for full-length reads. To assign V/J genes and CDR3, sequences were annotated using PyIR, a Python wrapper for IgBLAST v1.9, with IMGT germline references. Reads were filtered out if the reads had weak V/J assignments (E-value above 1e-6), no CDR3, stop codons, out-of-frame junctions, or ambiguous translated residues. A V3J clonotype was defined by an identical inferred V gene, J gene, and CDR3 amino acid sequence. To compute the percentage overlap between repertoires, the number of shared unique clonotypes was divided by the size of the smaller repertoire. RTK rarefaction, the Chao1 estimator, and Recon v2.1 estimates of unobserved clonotypes were used to assess repertoire richness. OLGA was used to compute generation probabilities for all TCRbeta clonotypes that the gDNA method yielded from a handful of donors. In TCRdb, the immuneACCESS table is reduced to in-frame sequences with V and J assigned. These tables do not hold every clone; where another copy was compared, an unresolved V gene accounts for under half, and the others remain unexplained. Clone size and the V and J calls come from that table; the DNA yielded D and trimming. This sample lists approximately 240,000 clones; approximately 65% were detected once. The ten top clones hold roughly 10% of the sample.

This TCR came from a man under 40 in good health. The chain employs TRBV20-1 and TRBJ2-1; the D segment cannot be called with confidence. Input material: memory CD4+ T cells sorted from blood. The cell subset or site tag for this specimen amounts to: CD45RA-negative fraction. The CDR3 region: CSARLPGQFF. The nucleotide sequence reads as follows: TGCAGTGCTAGACTCCCGGGGCAGTTCTTC.